This T cell receptor (beta chain) stems from a study of preoperative IRX-2 immunotherapy in early breast cancer. The assay was immunoSEQ multiplex PCR, and TCRdb's table has in-frame clones only and misses some. The sample has 25,000 or so clones; 75% to 90% are singletons. Germline V lookup: CDR1 MNHNS, CDR2 SASEGT. Trimming took 0 bases from V and 10 from J; bases not matched to a gene: 2. The CDR3 is made up of 14 amino acids. Regarding treatment: preoperative locoregional IRX-2 cytokine immunotherapy. Preoperative locoregional IRX-2 cytokine immunotherapy was tested in the phase Ib source study. The sequence was obtained from a human donor with breast cancer. The V and J genes are TRBV6-1 and TRBJ1-6; TRBD1 agrees at 8 bases. The sequences come from tumor tissue, collected after IRX-2 immunotherapy. The CDR3 DNA sequence: TGTGCCAGCAGTGAAGCGACAGGGGAATCACCCCTCCACTTT. Translating it yields CASSEATGESPLHF.